This T cell receptor (beta chain) originates from a study of cytomegalovirus exposure and HLA in healthy donors. Study-wide background: The early release's HLA-typed donors yielded about 85 million unique TCRs.

Both 60 Vbeta primers and 13 Jbeta primers went into the PCR. Only in-frame clones appear in the TCRdb table, and some are missing; sequencing was by immunoSEQ multiplex PCR. The profile shows 150,000 to 200,000 clones, about four fifths of them singletons. Study-wide results and caveats: The Asian-associated ancestry cluster reportedly had fewer N-insertions than the approximately 610-donor mean in a later analysis. CMV serostatus was the only recorded immune exposure for donors.

Worth noting for this clone: Its antigen is unidentified.

There are 17 residues in the CDR3. The V segment lost 4 bases and the J segment 1 base; nucleotides outside the gene matches: 13. Looked up from germline, CDR1 is LGHNA and CDR2 is YNFKEQ. The source of this sequence is a male donor in good health and CMV-seropositive. The V gene is TRBV4-2, the J gene TRBJ2-7; TRBD1 matches at 7 bases. The sequenced sample consisted of PBMCs. CDR3 amino acids: CASSLQSHRGTSYEQYF. CDR3 nucleotides: TGTGCCAGCAGCCTCCAGTCCCACAGGGGAACGTCCTACGAGCAGTACTTC.